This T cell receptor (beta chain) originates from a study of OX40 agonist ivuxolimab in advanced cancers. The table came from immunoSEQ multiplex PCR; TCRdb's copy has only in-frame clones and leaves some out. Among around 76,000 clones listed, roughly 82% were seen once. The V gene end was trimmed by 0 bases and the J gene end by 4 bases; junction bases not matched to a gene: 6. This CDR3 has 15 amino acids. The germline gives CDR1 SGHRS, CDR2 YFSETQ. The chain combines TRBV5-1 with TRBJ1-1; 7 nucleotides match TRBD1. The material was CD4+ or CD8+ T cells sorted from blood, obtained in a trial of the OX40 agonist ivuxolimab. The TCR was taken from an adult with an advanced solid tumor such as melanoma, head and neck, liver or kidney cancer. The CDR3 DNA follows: TGCGCCAGCAGCTTGGATCCCCACAGGGGCACTGAAGCTTTCTTT. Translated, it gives CASSLDPHRGTEAFF.